A single T cell receptor (beta chain) is shown here with its context. Clones were read by immunoSEQ multiplex PCR, and TCRdb kept only the in-frame ones, dropping some. The sample includes around 49,000 clones, roughly 85% of them seen just once. The data are from a study of OX40 agonist ivuxolimab in advanced cancers. This CDR3 is 13 amino acids long. The germline gives CDR1 SEHNR, CDR2 FQNEAQ (reference sequence). Sequences were derived from CD4+ or CD8+ T cells sorted from blood, sampled in a trial of the OX40 agonist ivuxolimab. The J gene is TRBJ2-5, the V gene TRBV7-9; TRBD2 matches 7 bases. The J call is uncertain, as TRBJ2-7 better fits the DNA end. The TCR comes from an adult with an advanced solid tumor such as melanoma, head and neck, liver or kidney cancer. In DNA, the CDR3 is TGTGCCAGCAGCTCCGGGAGGATCTACGAGCAGTACTTC. Translation gives CASSSGRIYEQYF.